This T cell receptor (beta chain) was sequenced in a study of cytomegalovirus exposure and HLA in healthy donors. Study-level findings and limits: Productive status was seen about 90% or about 30% of the time for most TCR beta V segments in an earlier analysis. Rare TCR sequences predominated, though certain public TCRs were found in many donors. With DRB1 most and HLA-C fewest, TCR association rates differed between HLA loci in a later analysis.

Primers for the PCR totalled 60 Vbeta and 13 Jbeta. The repertoire was sequenced with immunoSEQ multiplex PCR; TCRdb's copy has only in-frame clones and lacks some. The sample lists about 130,000 clones; roughly 80% were seen once. Germline values: CDR1 SQVTM, CDR2 ANQGSEA. The CDR3 totals 15 residues. Trimming left V 6 bases short and J 7 bases short, with 25 bases between. All donors participated as healthy donors of bone marrow. This clone was seen only a few times. Its antigen is still unknown. The V gene is TRBV29-1, the J gene TRBJ2-7; maybe TRBD1 (6 bases). This clonotype originated in a male donor in good health and CMV-seronegative. The sample taken for sequencing was PBMCs. Here the CDR3 reads CSVQQGKGGPTEQYF. In DNA form, the CDR3 reads TGCAGCGTCCAGCAGGGTAAAGGGGGTCCTACGGAGCAGTACTTC.